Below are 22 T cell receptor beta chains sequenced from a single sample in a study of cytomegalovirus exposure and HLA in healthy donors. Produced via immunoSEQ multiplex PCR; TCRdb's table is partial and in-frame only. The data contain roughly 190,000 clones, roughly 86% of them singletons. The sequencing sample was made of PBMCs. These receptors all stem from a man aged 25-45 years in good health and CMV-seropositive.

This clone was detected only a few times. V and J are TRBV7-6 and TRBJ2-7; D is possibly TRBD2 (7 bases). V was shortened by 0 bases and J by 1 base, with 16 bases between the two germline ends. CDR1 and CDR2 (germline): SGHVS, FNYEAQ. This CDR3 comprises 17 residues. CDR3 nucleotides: TGTGCCAGCAGCTTAGCGCTTGAGGGGGGGCCGTCCTACGAGCAGTACTTC. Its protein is CASSLALEGGPSYEQYF.

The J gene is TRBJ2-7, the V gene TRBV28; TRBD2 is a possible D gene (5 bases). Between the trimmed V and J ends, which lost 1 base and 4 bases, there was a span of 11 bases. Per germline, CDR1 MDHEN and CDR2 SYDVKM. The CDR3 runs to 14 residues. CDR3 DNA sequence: TGTGCCAGCAGTTTATTGGAGGTTCAATACGAGCAGTACTTC. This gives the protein CASSLLEVQYEQYF.

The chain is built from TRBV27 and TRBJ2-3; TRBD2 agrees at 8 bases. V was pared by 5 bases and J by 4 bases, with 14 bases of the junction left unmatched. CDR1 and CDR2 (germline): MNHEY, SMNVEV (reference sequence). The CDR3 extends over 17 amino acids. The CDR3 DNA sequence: TGTGCCAGCAGTAAACCCCGGGGGGGCCTTAGGTCAGATACGCAGTATTTT. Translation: CASSKPRGGLRSDTQYF.

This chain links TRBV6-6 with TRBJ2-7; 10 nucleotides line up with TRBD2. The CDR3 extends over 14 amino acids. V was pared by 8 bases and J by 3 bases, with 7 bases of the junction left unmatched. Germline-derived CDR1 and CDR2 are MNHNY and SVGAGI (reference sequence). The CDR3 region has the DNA TGTGCCAGCGGCGCTAGCGGGAGAAACTACGAGCAGTACTTC. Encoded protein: CASGASGRNYEQYF.

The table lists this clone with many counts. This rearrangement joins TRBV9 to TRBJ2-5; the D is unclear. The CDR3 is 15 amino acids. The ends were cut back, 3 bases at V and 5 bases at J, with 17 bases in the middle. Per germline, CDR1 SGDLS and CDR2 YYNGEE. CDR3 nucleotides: TGTGCCAGCAGCGACGGCGTGGGTCCTCGGGAGACCCAGTACTTC. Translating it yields CASSDGVGPRETQYF. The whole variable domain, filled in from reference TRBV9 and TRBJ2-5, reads DSGVTQTPKHLITATGQRVTLRCSPRSGDLSVYWYQQSLDQGLQFLIQYYNGEERAKGNILERFSAQQFPDLHSELNLSSLELGDSALYFCASSDGVGPRETQYFGPGTRLLVL.

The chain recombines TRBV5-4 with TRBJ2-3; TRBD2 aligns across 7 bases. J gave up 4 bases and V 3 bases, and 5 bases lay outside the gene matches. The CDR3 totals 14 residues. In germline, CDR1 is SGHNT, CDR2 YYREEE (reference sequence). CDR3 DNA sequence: TGTGCCAGCAGCTCCAGACTAGCCGCAGATACGCAGTATTTT. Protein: CASSSRLAADTQYF.

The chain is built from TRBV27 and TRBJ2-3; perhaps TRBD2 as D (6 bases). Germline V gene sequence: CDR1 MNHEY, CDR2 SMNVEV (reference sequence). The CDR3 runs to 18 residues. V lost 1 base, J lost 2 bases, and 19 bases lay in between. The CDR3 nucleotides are TGTGCCAGCAGTTTATACGGGGAGGCTGTAACAGTCACAGATACGCAGTATTTT. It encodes CASSLYGEAVTVTDTQYF.

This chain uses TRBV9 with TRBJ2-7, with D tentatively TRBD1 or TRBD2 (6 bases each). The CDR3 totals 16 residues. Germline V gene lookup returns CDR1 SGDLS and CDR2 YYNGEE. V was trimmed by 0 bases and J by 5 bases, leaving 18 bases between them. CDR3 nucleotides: TGTGCCAGCAGCGTAGAAGTTGCGGGATCAGGGGACGAGCAGTACTTC. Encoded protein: CASSVEVAGSGDEQYF.

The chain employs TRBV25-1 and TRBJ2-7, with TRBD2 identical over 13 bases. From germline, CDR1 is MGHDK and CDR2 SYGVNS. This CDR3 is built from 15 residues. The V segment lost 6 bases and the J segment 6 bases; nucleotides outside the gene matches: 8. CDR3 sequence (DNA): TGTGCCAGCAGCCCAACTAGCGGGGGGGCGGGCGAGCAGTACTTC. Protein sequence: CASSPTSGGAGEQYF.

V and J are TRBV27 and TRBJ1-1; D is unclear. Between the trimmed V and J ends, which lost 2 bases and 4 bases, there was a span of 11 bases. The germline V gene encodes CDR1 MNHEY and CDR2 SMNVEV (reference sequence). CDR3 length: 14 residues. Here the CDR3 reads CASSLVEGLTEAFF. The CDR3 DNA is TGTGCCAGCAGTTTAGTTGAGGGCCTCACTGAAGCTTTCTTT.

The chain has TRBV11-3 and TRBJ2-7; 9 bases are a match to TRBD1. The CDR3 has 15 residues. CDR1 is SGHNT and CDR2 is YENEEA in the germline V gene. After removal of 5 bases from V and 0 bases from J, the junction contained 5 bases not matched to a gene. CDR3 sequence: CASSPGQGVSYEQYF. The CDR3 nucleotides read TGTGCCAGCAGCCCGGGACAGGGTGTCTCCTACGAGCAGTACTTC. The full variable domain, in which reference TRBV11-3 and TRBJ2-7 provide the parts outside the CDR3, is EAGVVQSPRYKIIEKKQPVAFWCNPISGHNTLYWYLQNLGQGPELLIRYENEEAVDDSQLPKDRFSAERLKGVDSTLKIQPAELGDSAVYLCASSPGQGVSYEQYFGPGTRLTVT.

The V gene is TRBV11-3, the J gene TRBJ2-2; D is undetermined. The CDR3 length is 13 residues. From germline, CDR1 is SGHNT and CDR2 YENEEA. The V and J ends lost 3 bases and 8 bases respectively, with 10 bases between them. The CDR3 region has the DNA TGTGCCAGCAGCTTTTACAGTCGAGGGGAGCTGTTTTTT. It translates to CASSFYSRGELFF.

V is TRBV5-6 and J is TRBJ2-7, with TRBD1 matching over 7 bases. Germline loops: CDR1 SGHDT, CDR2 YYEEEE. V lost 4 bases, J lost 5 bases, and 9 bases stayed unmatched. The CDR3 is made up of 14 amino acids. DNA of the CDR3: TGTGCCAGCAGCCCCGGACAGGTAACGAACGAGCAGTACTTC. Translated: CASSPGQVTNEQYF.

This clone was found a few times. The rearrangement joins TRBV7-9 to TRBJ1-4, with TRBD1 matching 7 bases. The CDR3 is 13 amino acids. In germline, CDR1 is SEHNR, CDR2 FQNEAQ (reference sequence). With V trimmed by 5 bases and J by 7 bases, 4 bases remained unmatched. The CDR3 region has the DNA TGTGCCAGCAGCCAGGGGGACAGTGAAAAACTGTTTTTT. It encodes CASSQGDSEKLFF.

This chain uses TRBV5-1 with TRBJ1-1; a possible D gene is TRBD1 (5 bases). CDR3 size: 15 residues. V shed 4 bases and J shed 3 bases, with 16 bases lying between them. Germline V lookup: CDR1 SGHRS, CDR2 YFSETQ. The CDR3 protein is CASSASGIRDTEAFF. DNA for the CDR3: TGCGCCAGCAGCGCTTCAGGGATTCGCGACACTGAAGCTTTCTTT.

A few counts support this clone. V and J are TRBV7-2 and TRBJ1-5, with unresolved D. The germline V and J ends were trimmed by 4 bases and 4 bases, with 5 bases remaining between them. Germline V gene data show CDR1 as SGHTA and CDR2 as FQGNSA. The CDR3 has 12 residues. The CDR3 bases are TGTGCCAGCAGCTCCGATAATCAGCCCCAGCATTTT. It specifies CASSSDNQPQHF. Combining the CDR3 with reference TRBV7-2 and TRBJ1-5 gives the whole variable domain GAGVSQSPSNKVTEKGKDVELRCDPISGHTALYWYRQSLGQGLEFLIYFQGNSAPDKSGLPSDRFSAERTGGSVSTLTIQRTQQEDSAVYLCASSSDNQPQHFGDGTRLSIL.

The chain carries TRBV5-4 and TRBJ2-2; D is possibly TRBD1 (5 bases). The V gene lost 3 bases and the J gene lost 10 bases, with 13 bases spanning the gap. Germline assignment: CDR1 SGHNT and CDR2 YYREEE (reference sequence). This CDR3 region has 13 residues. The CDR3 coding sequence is TGTGCCAGCAGCTCACAAGGGGCGGAGGAGCTGTTTTTT. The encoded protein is CASSSQGAEELFF.

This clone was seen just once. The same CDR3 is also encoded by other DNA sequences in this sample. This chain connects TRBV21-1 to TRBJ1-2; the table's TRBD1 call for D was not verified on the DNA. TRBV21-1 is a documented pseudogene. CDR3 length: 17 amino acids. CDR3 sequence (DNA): TGTGCCAGCAGCAAGAGGTACAGGGCGGCTCACTACTATGGCTACACCTTC. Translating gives CASSKRYRAAHYYGYTF.

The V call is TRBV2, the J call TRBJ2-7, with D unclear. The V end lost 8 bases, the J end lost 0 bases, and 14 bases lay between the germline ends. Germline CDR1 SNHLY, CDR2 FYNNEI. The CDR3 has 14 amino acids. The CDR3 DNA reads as TGTGCCAGCGTCTCTGACCGATCCTCCTACGAGCAGTACTTC. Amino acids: CASVSDRSSYEQYF.

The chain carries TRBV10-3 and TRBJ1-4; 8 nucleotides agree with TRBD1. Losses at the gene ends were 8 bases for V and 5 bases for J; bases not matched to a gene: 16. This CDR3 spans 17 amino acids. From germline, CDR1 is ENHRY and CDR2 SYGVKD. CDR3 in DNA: TGTGCCATCTCCCGAGGGGGAGGACAGGGTCCCAATGAAAAACTGTTTTTT. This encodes CAISRGGGQGPNEKLFF.

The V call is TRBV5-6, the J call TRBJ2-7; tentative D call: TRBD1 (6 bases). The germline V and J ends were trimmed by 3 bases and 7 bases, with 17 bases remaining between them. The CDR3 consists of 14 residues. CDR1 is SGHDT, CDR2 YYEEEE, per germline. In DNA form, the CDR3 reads TGTGCCAGCAGCTCACCCTCACAGGGATTTGAGCAGTACTTC. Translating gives CASSSPSQGFEQYF.

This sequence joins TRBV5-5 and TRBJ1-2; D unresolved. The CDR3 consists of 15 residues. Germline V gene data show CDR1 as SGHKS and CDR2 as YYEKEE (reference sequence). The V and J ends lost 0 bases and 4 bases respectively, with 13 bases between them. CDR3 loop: CASSLVTPPIYGYTF. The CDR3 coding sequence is TGTGCCAGCAGCTTGGTAACTCCTCCCATCTATGGCTACACCTTC.